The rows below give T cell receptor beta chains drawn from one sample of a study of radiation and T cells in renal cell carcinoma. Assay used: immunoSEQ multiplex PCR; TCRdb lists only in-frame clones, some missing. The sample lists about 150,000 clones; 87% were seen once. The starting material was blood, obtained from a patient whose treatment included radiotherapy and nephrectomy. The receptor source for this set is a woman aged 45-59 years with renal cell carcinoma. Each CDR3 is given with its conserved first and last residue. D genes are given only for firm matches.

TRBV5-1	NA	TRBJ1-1	CASSFTGNTEAFF
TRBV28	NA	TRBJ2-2	CASSFGGGANTGELFF
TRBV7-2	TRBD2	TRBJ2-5	CASRSGGSQETQYF
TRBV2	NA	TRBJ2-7	CASRANYEQYF
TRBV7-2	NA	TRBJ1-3	CASSLDFSSGNTIYF
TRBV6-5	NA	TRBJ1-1	CASSNRQTHTEAFF
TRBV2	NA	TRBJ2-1	CAGDTGYSYNEQFF
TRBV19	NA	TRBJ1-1	CASSIYDQGGLGAFF
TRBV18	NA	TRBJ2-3	CASSVQGRDTQYF
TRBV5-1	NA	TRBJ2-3	CASSWVQLGTDTQYF
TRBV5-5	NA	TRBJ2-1	CASSAGPNNEQFF
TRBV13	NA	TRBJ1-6	CASKRGEYNSPLHF
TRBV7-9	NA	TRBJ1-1	CASKEVRNTEAFF
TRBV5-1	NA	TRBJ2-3	CASSFWGSTDTQYF
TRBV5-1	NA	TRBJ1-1	CASSLQSGTFMNTEAFF
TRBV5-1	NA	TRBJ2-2	CASSFGLQAGTGELFF
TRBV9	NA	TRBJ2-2	CASSASSKNTGELFF
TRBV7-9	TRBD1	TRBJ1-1	CASRWTGGLNTEAFF
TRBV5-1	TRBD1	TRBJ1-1	CASSPRGTGGSNTEAFF
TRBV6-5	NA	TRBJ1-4	CASSYSLGWEKLFF
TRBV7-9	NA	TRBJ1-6	CASQAADNSPLHF
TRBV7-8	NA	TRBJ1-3	CASSLGSASGNTIYF
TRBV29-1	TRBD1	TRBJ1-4	CSVEGDRGTEKLFF
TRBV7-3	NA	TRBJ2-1	CASSLEGRNNEQFF
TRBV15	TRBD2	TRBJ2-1	CATSRGGGGPNNEQFF
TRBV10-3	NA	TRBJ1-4	CAISERGENEKLFF